The 31 T cell receptor beta chains below all came from one sample that was sequenced in a study of CD8 T cells in Susac syndrome. It was with random hexamers that about 0.45 to 1 ug RNA was reverse transcribed. TCRdb used MiXCR to reprocess the immunoSEQ multiplex PCR reads, holding one entry per CDR3 protein. The data show 90,000 to 150,000 distinct CDR3 sequences, less than 95% seen once. Sequencing used CD4+ T cells from PBMCs. These receptors were obtained from a human donor in good health.

This clonotype appeared once. The V gene is TRBV10-3, the J gene TRBJ2-5; D unclear. The CDR3 sequence is 13 residues long. Trimming removed 3 bases at V and 3 bases at J, with 8 bases between. Germline CDR1 is ENHRY and CDR2 is SYGVKD. This chain's CDR3 is CAISERPEETQYF. CDR3 nucleotides: TGTGCCATCAGTGAACGTCCGGAAGAGACCCAGTACTTC.

This sequence joins TRBV11-2 and TRBJ2-6; D may match TRBD1 or TRBD2 (5 bases each). Germline assignment: CDR1 SGHAT and CDR2 FQNNGV. V was pared by 5 bases and J by 2 bases, with 10 bases between. The length of the CDR3 is 15 residues. CDR3 in DNA: TGTGCCAGCAGCGTCGGGACCCCTGGGGCCAACGTCCTGACTTTC. This codes for CASSVGTPGANVLTF.

The V call is TRBV19, the J call TRBJ2-1; D is uncertain. V dropped 0 bases and J dropped 0 bases, with 9 bases sitting between them. The germline gives CDR1 LNHDA, CDR2 SQIVND (reference sequence). The CDR3 consists of 16 residues. CDR3 coding DNA: TGTGCCAGTAGTATAGATCTAGGAACCTCCTACAATGAGCAGTTCTTC. Its protein product is CASSIDLGTSYNEQFF. Looking up the rest from reference TRBV19 and TRBJ2-1 gives the full variable domain: DGGITQSPKYLFRKEGQNVTLSCEQNLNHDAMYWYRQDPGQGLRLIYYSQIVNDFQKGDIAEGYSVSREKKESFPLTVTSAQKNPTAFYLCASSIDLGTSYNEQFFGPGTRLTVL.

The chain uses TRBV6-1 and TRBJ1-2; weak D call: TRBD1 (6 bases). The germline V and J ends were trimmed by 6 bases and 2 bases, with 22 bases remaining between them. This CDR3 region has 17 residues. Looked up from germline, CDR1 is MNHNS and CDR2 is SASEGT. The CDR3 DNA follows: TGTGCCAGCAGGGCCGGACAGTGGGAAATTCCGAACTATGGCTACACCTTC. The encoded protein is CASRAGQWEIPNYGYTF.

The chain combines TRBV7-2 with TRBJ2-7, with 9 nucleotides matching TRBD1. The V and J ends lost 4 bases and 7 bases, in that order; junction bases with no gene match: 8. There are 14 residues in the CDR3. The germline V gene encodes CDR1 SGHTA and CDR2 FQGNSA. DNA for the CDR3: TGTGCCAGCAGCTACGTACAGGGGGCTGGGGAGCAGTACTTC. Amino acid sequence: CASSYVQGAGEQYF.

The rearrangement links TRBV6-1 to TRBJ2-5; the D is unclear. V was shortened by 7 bases and J by 1 base, with 10 bases between the two germline ends. This CDR3 contains 13 residues. Germline assignment: CDR1 MNHNS and CDR2 SASEGT. The CDR3 spells CASTANVQETQYF. CDR3 in DNA: TGTGCCAGCACCGCAAACGTCCAAGAGACCCAGTACTTC.

This clonotype came up once. This sequence joins TRBV28 and TRBJ2-7; 7 bases map to TRBD2. V was clipped by 10 bases and J by 3 bases; unmatched bases: 18. This CDR3 region has 16 residues. Germline V gene sequence: CDR1 MDHEN, CDR2 SYDVKM. CDR3 in DNA: TGTGCCACGCAGCTCGGTGGGAGGGTGGGGTACTACGAGCAGTACTTC. Residues: CATQLGGRVGYYEQYF.

This chain links TRBV30 with TRBJ1-1; no firm D call. The germline gives CDR1 GTSNPN, CDR2 SVGIG (reference sequence). V was trimmed by 6 bases and J by 0 bases, leaving 8 bases between them. There are 12 residues in the CDR3. The DNA for the CDR3 is TGTGCCTGCGGCAGGTTGAACACTGAAGCTTTCTTT. The encoded protein is CACGRLNTEAFF.

The genes are TRBV20-1 and TRBJ2-5, with a tentative D call TRBD2 (5 bases). CDR1 is DFQATT, CDR2 SNEGSKA, per germline (reference sequence). The CDR3 covers 13 residues. V was shortened by 8 bases and J by 5 bases, with 18 bases between the two germline ends. The CDR3 region is CSPLTGNSETQYF. CDR3 sequence (DNA): TGCAGTCCCCTCACGGGGAATAGCGAGACCCAGTACTTC.

The rearrangement uses TRBV12-3 or TRBV12-4 and TRBJ2-1, with D perhaps matching TRBD2 (5 bases). Trimming removed 7 bases at V and 7 bases at J, with 14 bases between. This CDR3 has 13 amino acids. The CDR3 DNA is TGTGCCAGCACCGCGCAGAGGGTGAATGAGCAGTTCTTC. Its protein is CASTAQRVNEQFF.

V usage is TRBV3-1 and J usage is TRBJ2-7; D is unresolved. V dropped 0 bases and J dropped 1 base, with 13 bases sitting between them. This CDR3 has 16 residues. Germline V CDR1 and CDR2: LGHDT, YNNKEL (reference sequence). Here the CDR3 reads CASSQDRPDRSYEQYF. In DNA form, the CDR3 reads TGTGCCAGCAGCCAAGATAGACCGGACCGATCCTACGAGCAGTACTTC.

V usage is TRBV20-1 and J usage is TRBJ1-1; D call uncertain. Germline loops: CDR1 DFQATT, CDR2 SNEGSKA (reference sequence). CDR3 length: 13 amino acids. The V end lost 0 bases, the J end lost 1 base, and 6 bases lay between the germline ends. In nucleotides, the CDR3 is TGCAGTGCTAGAGACTGGACGAACACTGAAGCTTTCTTT. Protein sequence: CSARDWTNTEAFF.

The chain uses TRBV9 and TRBJ1-2, with D unclear. The CDR3 is 15 residues long. The germline V gene encodes CDR1 SGDLS and CDR2 YYNGEE. The V and J ends lost 0 bases and 2 bases respectively, with 11 bases between them. For the CDR3, the DNA is TGTGCCAGCAGCGTAGATGGCAGCGCCAACTATGGCTACACCTTC. This sequence encodes CASSVDGSANYGYTF.

This chain connects TRBV24-1 to TRBJ2-3; possibly TRBD2 for D (6 bases). V lost 4 bases, J lost 1 base, and 8 bases lay in between. Germline-derived CDR1 and CDR2 are KGHDR and SFDVKD. CDR3 length equals 14 residues. The DNA of the CDR3 is TGTGCCACCAGTGAGGGCGGGGGCACAGATACGCAGTATTTT. Its translation: CATSEGGGTDTQYF.

This chain connects TRBV5-8 to TRBJ2-1; weak D call: TRBD1 (6 bases). Trimming removed 6 bases from V and 3 bases from J, with 10 bases in between. The CDR3 covers 13 residues. The germline gives CDR1 SGHTS, CDR2 YDEGEE. The CDR3: CASTRTDYNEQFF. CDR3 in DNA: TGTGCCAGCACCCGGACAGACTACAATGAGCAGTTCTTC.

This clonotype was recorded only once. The chain recombines TRBV20-1 with TRBJ1-1; D is possibly TRBD1 (5 bases). Trimming took 5 bases from V and 4 from J, leaving 17 bases between them. The CDR3 covers 14 residues. Germline V gene sequence: CDR1 DFQATT, CDR2 SNEGSKA (reference sequence). This CDR3 reads CSAYLTGGGTEAFF. The CDR3 DNA follows: TGCAGTGCTTACCTTACAGGTGGGGGCACTGAAGCTTTCTTT.

J is TRBJ1-5 and V is TRBV6-5, with TRBD1 matching over 7 bases. Germline CDR1 reads MNHEY; CDR2 reads SVGAGI. This CDR3 contains 18 residues. J was trimmed by 0 bases and V by 2 bases; bases with no gene match: 10. CDR3 nucleotides: TGTGCCAGCAGTTACCACCTTACAGGGGACCATAGCAATCAGCCCCAGCATTTT. Protein product: CASSYHLTGDHSNQPQHF.

V usage is TRBV5-1 and J usage is TRBJ1-1; 10 bases fit TRBD1. Germline CDR1 SGHRS, CDR2 YFSETQ. J was trimmed by 4 bases and V by 0 bases; bases with no gene match: 6. The CDR3 sequence is 16 residues long. CDR3 nucleotide sequence: TGCGCCAGCAGCTTGGGGGACAGGGGACGGAGCACTGAAGCTTTCTTT. It yields the protein CASSLGDRGRSTEAFF. Full variable domain (outside the CDR3, taken from reference TRBV5-1 and TRBJ1-1): KAGVTQTPRYLIKTRGQQVTLSCSPISGHRSVSWYQQTPGQGLQFLFEYFSETQRNKGNFPGRFSGRQFSNSRSEMNVSTLELGDSALYLCASSLGDRGRSTEAFFGQGTRLTVV.

The V gene is TRBV28, the J gene TRBJ2-5; 7 bases match TRBD2. The CDR3 sequence is 15 residues long. J lost 1 base, V lost 5 bases, and 7 bases had no gene match. CDR1 MDHEN and CDR2 SYDVKM come from the germline V gene. CDR3 protein: CASSAPGGLQETQYF. CDR3 DNA sequence: TGTGCCAGCAGTGCGCCGGGAGGCCTCCAAGAGACCCAGTACTTC.

The sample holds one count of this clonotype. The chain uses TRBV9 and TRBJ2-5, with 8 bases lining up with TRBD2. J gave up 2 bases and V 0 bases, and 3 bases lay outside the gene matches. Germline CDR1 and CDR2: SGDLS and YYNGEE. This CDR3 is 15 amino acids long. The CDR3 loop is CASSVGGRMQETQYF. In DNA form, the CDR3 reads TGTGCCAGCAGCGTAGGCGGGAGGATGCAAGAGACCCAGTACTTC.

The chain couples TRBV19 to TRBJ2-3; TRBD1 matches 7 bases. Trimming at V came to 5 bases and at J to 3 bases, leaving 8 bases not matched to a gene. The germline V gene encodes CDR1 LNHDA and CDR2 SQIVND (reference sequence). The CDR3 loop spans 15 amino acids. As DNA, the CDR3 is TGTGCCAGTAGTCTTGGACAGGAGACAACAGATACGCAGTATTTT. Amino acid sequence: CASSLGQETTDTQYF.

The chain is built from TRBV4-1 and TRBJ2-1, with unresolved D. V shed 0 bases and J shed 5 bases, with 8 bases lying between them. Germline-derived CDR1 and CDR2 are MGHRA and YSYEKL. The CDR3 consists of 14 residues. The CDR3 nucleotides read TGCGCCAGCAGCCAAGACTACAGAAACAATGAGCAGTTCTTC. This encodes CASSQDYRNNEQFF.

The chain recombines TRBV2 with TRBJ2-7; 7 nucleotides agree with TRBD1. Germline trimming cut 5 bases from V and 4 bases from J; bases unmatched to any gene: 8. Per germline, CDR1 SNHLY and CDR2 FYNNEI. The CDR3 consists of 14 residues. Written as DNA, the CDR3 is TGTGCCAGCAGTCTACAGGGGAGCGAGTACGAGCAGTACTTC. It yields the protein CASSLQGSEYEQYF.

The chain combines TRBV19 with TRBJ1-1; a weak D match, TRBD1 (6 bases). The CDR3 is 15 residues long. V lost 6 bases and J 1 base, leaving 15 bases between the germline ends. Germline CDR1 and CDR2: LNHDA and SQIVND (reference sequence). The CDR3, as DNA: TGTGCCAGTAGGAGCTACAGGGATCCGAACACTGAAGCTTTCTTT. Residues: CASRSYRDPNTEAFF.

V is TRBV14 and J is TRBJ2-2, with TRBD1 matching over 7 bases. V shed 1 base, J shed 7 bases, and the junction held 6 bases outside the gene matches. The CDR3 has 15 amino acids. The V gene's germline CDR1 is SGHDN and CDR2 FVKESK. The CDR3 region has the DNA TGTGCCAGCAGCCAAGTCAAAGGGGGCTTCGGGGAGCTGTTTTTT. It codes for CASSQVKGGFGELFF.

The J gene is TRBJ2-5, the V gene TRBV12-3 or TRBV12-4; perhaps D is TRBD1 or TRBD2 (5 bases each). Trimming cost V 1 base and J 5 bases, with 17 bases left between them. CDR3 length equals 16 residues. CDR3 in amino acids: CASSLGSAGTGETQYF. The CDR3 region has the DNA TGTGCCAGCAGTTTAGGTTCGGCAGGGACGGGGGAGACCCAGTACTTC.

The J gene is TRBJ1-1, the V gene TRBV19; TRBD1 is a possible D gene (5 bases). The ends were cut back, 8 bases at V and 3 bases at J, with 16 bases in the middle. The CDR3 is 14 residues long. Germline V gives CDR1 LNHDA, CDR2 SQIVND (reference sequence). CDR3 sequence reads: CASYRGLRDTEAFF. The CDR3 nucleotides are TGTGCCAGTTACCGGGGACTCAGGGACACTGAAGCTTTCTTT.

V is TRBV28 and J is TRBJ2-7; 11 nucleotides line up with TRBD2. This CDR3 region has 15 residues. Trimming removed 5 bases from V and 2 bases from J; junction bases left unmatched: 5. Germline CDR1 and CDR2: MDHEN and SYDVKM. CDR3 protein: CASSPQTSGTYEQYF. In DNA form, the CDR3 reads TGTGCCAGCAGTCCACAGACTAGCGGGACCTACGAGCAGTACTTC.

The chain couples TRBV10-3 to TRBJ2-7; 7 bases fit TRBD1. The junction had 5 bases not matched to a gene; V was cut back by 3 bases and J by 3 bases. The CDR3 contains 14 residues. CDR1 ENHRY and CDR2 SYGVKD come from the germline V gene. CDR3 sequence (DNA): TGTGCCATCAGTGAACGGGGACAGATCTACGAGCAGTACTTC. Translation gives CAISERGQIYEQYF.

V and J are TRBV6-1 and TRBJ1-5, with D perhaps matching TRBD1 (5 bases). Looked up from germline, CDR1 is MNHNS and CDR2 is SASEGT. The V gene lost 5 bases and the J gene lost 0 bases, with 11 bases spanning the gap. The CDR3 is 15 amino acids. The CDR3 coding sequence is TGTGCCAGCAGTTGGGGCCGGTATAGCAATCAGCCCCAGCATTTT. Translation gives CASSWGRYSNQPQHF.

The V call is TRBV7-9, the J call TRBJ2-5; D assignment may be TRBD1 or TRBD2 (5 bases each). CDR3 length equals 13 residues. Trimming stripped 0 bases from V and 4 bases from J, with 6 bases between. CDR1 is SEHNR, CDR2 FQNEAQ, per germline (reference sequence). CDR3 in DNA: TGTGCCAGCAGCTTAGCTGGGACAGAGACCCAGTACTTC. This encodes CASSLAGTETQYF. The full variable domain, in which reference TRBV7-9 and TRBJ2-5 provide the parts outside the CDR3, is DTGVSQNPRHKITKRGQNVTFRCDPISEHNRLYWYRQTLGQGPEFLTYFQNEAQLEKSRLLSDRFSAERPKGSFSTLEIQRTEQGDSAMYLCASSLAGTETQYFGPGTRLLVL.